These 18 T cell receptor beta chains were sequenced from one sample in a study of cytomegalovirus exposure and HLA in healthy donors. Researchers ran the PCR with 60 Vbeta and 13 Jbeta primers. Libraries were prepared by immunoSEQ multiplex PCR; TCRdb keeps only in-frame clonotypes and omits some of them. This sample has fewer than 130,000 clones, with 65% to 75% found just once. The sequencing input was PBMCs. The receptors derive from a man between 35 and 55 years old in good health and CMV-seropositive.

The rearrangement uses TRBV11-2 and TRBJ2-1, with D possibly matching TRBD2 (5 bases). V lost 5 bases and J 8 bases, leaving 19 bases between the germline ends. The CDR3 extends over 15 amino acids. Germline V gene data show CDR1 as SGHAT and CDR2 as FQNNGV. The chain's CDR3 is CASSQEPTSNHEQFF. The CDR3 DNA is TGTGCCAGCAGCCAAGAGCCCACTAGTAACCATGAGCAGTTCTTC.

The chain links TRBV11-2 to TRBJ2-4; 8 bases map to TRBD2. Losses at the gene ends were 4 bases for V and 7 bases for J; bases not matched to a gene: 6. Germline loops: CDR1 SGHAT, CDR2 FQNNGV. The CDR3 covers 14 residues. CDR3 sequence reads: CASSSGTRGNIQYF. CDR3 nucleotide sequence: TGTGCCAGCAGCTCGGGGACTAGGGGGAACATTCAGTACTTC.

V and J are TRBV9 and TRBJ2-1, with TRBD2 matching over 12 bases. Trimming cost V 5 bases and J 8 bases; bases outside gene matches: 11. This CDR3 has 16 amino acids. Germline V lookup: CDR1 SGDLS, CDR2 YYNGEE. The CDR3 DNA reads as TGTGCCAGCAGTGATACCGGGACTAGCGGGTCCTATGAGCAGTTCTTC. The encoded protein is CASSDTGTSGSYEQFF. Variable domain in full (rest from reference TRBV9 and TRBJ2-1): DSGVTQTPKHLITATGQRVTLRCSPRSGDLSVYWYQQSLDQGLQFLIQYYNGEERAKGNILERFSAQQFPDLHSELNLSSLELGDSALYFCASSDTGTSGSYEQFFGPGTRLTVL.

This chain connects TRBV27 to TRBJ1-5; D gene ambiguous. The germline V gene encodes CDR1 MNHEY and CDR2 SMNVEV (reference sequence). V dropped 2 bases and J dropped 6 bases, with 5 bases sitting between them. The CDR3 has 12 amino acids. DNA for the CDR3: TGTGCCAGCAGTTTAACCGGTCAGCCCCAGCATTTT. Translated: CASSLTGQPQHF.

Only one count was recorded for this clone. The rearrangement joins TRBV6-6 to TRBJ2-3; D is perhaps TRBD2 (6 bases). The CDR3 is 15 amino acids. In germline, CDR1 is MNHNY, CDR2 SVGAGI (reference sequence). V dropped 10 bases and J dropped 0 bases, with 17 bases sitting between them. CDR3 coding DNA: TGTGCCACCCGCGACCGGGACTGGAGCACAGATACGCAGTATTTT. As protein: CATRDRDWSTDTQYF.

V usage is TRBV4-3 and J usage is TRBJ1-2; perhaps TRBD1 as D (5 bases). The CDR3 spans 16 residues. Looked up from germline, CDR1 is LGHNA and CDR2 is YSLEER. V dropped 4 bases and J dropped 4 bases, with 19 bases sitting between them. This chain's CDR3 is CASSPTADGGSYGYTF. The CDR3 DNA reads TGCGCCAGCAGCCCCACGGCGGACGGGGGGAGCTATGGCTACACCTTC.

The chain joins TRBV5-1 to TRBJ2-7, with 12 bases matching TRBD2. Trimming at V came to 0 bases and at J to 0 bases, leaving 4 bases not matched to a gene. Germline assignment: CDR1 SGHRS and CDR2 YFSETQ. The length of the CDR3 is 17 residues. CDR3 nucleotide sequence: TGCGCCAGCAGCTTGGGGCTAGCGGGAGGGAGCTCCTACGAGCAGTACGTC. This sequence encodes CASSLGLAGGSSYEQYV.

The J gene is TRBJ2-1, the V gene TRBV5-1; TRBD2 aligns across 10 bases. There are 16 residues in the CDR3. Trimming at V came to 0 bases and at J to 8 bases, leaving 8 bases not matched to a gene. Looked up from germline, CDR1 is SGHRS and CDR2 is YFSETQ. The CDR3 nucleotides are TGCGCCAGCAGCTTGGCCGGGTCTAGCGGGAGATATGAGCAGTTCTTC. Residues: CASSLAGSSGRYEQFF. Together with reference TRBV5-1 and TRBJ2-1, the CDR3 gives the full variable domain: KAGVTQTPRYLIKTRGQQVTLSCSPISGHRSVSWYQQTPGQGLQFLFEYFSETQRNKGNFPGRFSGRQFSNSRSEMNVSTLELGDSALYLCASSLAGSSGRYEQFFGPGTRLTVL.

This clone was detected a few times. CDR3 amino acids: CASSSGQVETQYF. The CDR3 DNA reads as TGCGCCAGCAGCTCAGGACAGGTAGAGACCCAGTACTTC. This rearrangement joins TRBV5-1 to TRBJ2-5, with 7 bases identical to TRBD1. With 3 bases clipped from V and 4 bases from J, the junction kept 3 bases outside the gene matches. Germline-derived CDR1 and CDR2 are SGHRS and YFSETQ. The CDR3 sequence is 13 residues long.

V is TRBV5-1 and J is TRBJ1-2; D is undetermined. The CDR3 is made up of 14 amino acids. The germline V gene has CDR1 SGHRS and CDR2 YFSETQ. The V and J ends lost 1 base and 6 bases respectively, with 13 bases between them. The CDR3 sequence: CASSLSGMQDGYTF. The CDR3, as DNA: TGCGCCAGCAGCTTGTCAGGTATGCAGGATGGCTACACCTTC.

A few counts support this clone. The chain is built from TRBV9 and TRBJ2-1, with TRBD1 matching 8 bases. The V and J ends lost 0 bases and 9 bases, in that order; junction bases with no gene match: 8. The germline V gene encodes CDR1 SGDLS and CDR2 YYNGEE. The CDR3 loop spans 15 amino acids. CDR3 DNA sequence: TGTGCCAGCAGCGTAGAGTGGCAGGGGGCGGTTGAGCAGTTCTTC. The encoded protein is CASSVEWQGAVEQFF.

This clone was seen more than once but under ten times. Here the CDR3 reads CASSVGFGLNNEQFF. CDR3 bases: TGTGCCAGCAGCGTAGGGTTTGGGCTAAACAATGAGCAGTTCTTC. This rearrangement joins TRBV9 to TRBJ2-1, with no clear D. V lost 0 bases, J lost 5 bases, and 12 bases lay in between. Germline-derived CDR1 and CDR2 are SGDLS and YYNGEE. This CDR3 is 15 amino acids long. Looking up the rest from reference TRBV9 and TRBJ2-1 gives the full variable domain: DSGVTQTPKHLITATGQRVTLRCSPRSGDLSVYWYQQSLDQGLQFLIQYYNGEERAKGNILERFSAQQFPDLHSELNLSSLELGDSALYFCASSVGFGLNNEQFFGPGTRLTVL.

CDR3 nucleotides: TGCGCCAGCAGCGTACAGGGCACCCCTGGGAATGAGCAGTTCTTC. It yields the protein CASSVQGTPGNEQFF. The chain recombines TRBV5-1 with TRBJ2-1; D possibly corresponds to TRBD1 (6 bases). V lost 4 bases and J 7 bases, leaving 18 bases between the germline ends. Germline V gene sequence: CDR1 SGHRS, CDR2 YFSETQ. This CDR3 region has 15 residues. Full variable domain (remainder filled in from reference TRBV5-1 and TRBJ2-1): KAGVTQTPRYLIKTRGQQVTLSCSPISGHRSVSWYQQTPGQGLQFLFEYFSETQRNKGNFPGRFSGRQFSNSRSEMNVSTLELGDSALYLCASSVQGTPGNEQFFGPGTRLTVL.

The rearrangement uses TRBV4-1 and TRBJ2-7, with TRBD2 matching over 7 bases. Germline values: CDR1 MGHRA, CDR2 YSYEKL. The CDR3 sequence is 17 residues long. The V and J ends lost 2 bases and 6 bases, in that order; junction bases with no gene match: 16. The CDR3 nucleotides read TGCGCCAGCAGCCAATCCCCCCTGGGTTGGGAGGGCTCCGAGCAGTACTTC. Translating it yields CASSQSPLGWEGSEQYF.

The J gene is TRBJ2-6, the V gene TRBV19; 11 nucleotides align to TRBD1. The CDR3 runs to 17 residues. Germline V gene data show CDR1 as LNHDA and CDR2 as SQIVND (reference sequence). After removal of 3 bases from V and 4 bases from J, the junction contained 5 bases not matched to a gene. CDR3: CASSMADRGLGANVLTF. As DNA, the CDR3 is TGTGCCAGTAGTATGGCGGACAGGGGGCTCGGGGCCAACGTCCTGACTTTC.

CDR3 loop: CASTRPGGPSTDTQYF. In DNA, the CDR3 is TGTGCCAGCACCCGACCGGGAGGGCCTTCGACAGATACGCAGTATTTT. This rearrangement joins TRBV7-2 to TRBJ2-3, with TRBD2 matching 8 bases. Germline values: CDR1 SGHTA, CDR2 FQGNSA. V was pared by 7 bases and J by 3 bases, with 12 bases of the junction left unmatched. The CDR3 totals 16 residues.

The chain joins TRBV5-8 to TRBJ2-6; D unclear. The germline V gene has CDR1 SGHTS and CDR2 YDEGEE. The CDR3 is 14 residues long. Between the trimmed V and J ends, which lost 7 bases and 0 bases, there was a span of 8 bases. The CDR3 region is CASWQNSGANVLTF. In DNA form, the CDR3 reads TGTGCCAGCTGGCAAAACTCTGGGGCCAACGTCCTGACTTTC.

This clone was detected once. The chain employs TRBV5-8 and TRBJ1-2, with a weak D call TRBD1 (6 bases). Between the trimmed V and J ends, which lost 5 bases and 4 bases, there was a span of 9 bases. The germline gives CDR1 SGHTS, CDR2 YDEGEE. This CDR3 is 12 amino acids long. In DNA, the CDR3 is TGTGCCAGCAGGCAGGGGCCCTATGGCTACACCTTC. Translated, it gives CASRQGPYGYTF.